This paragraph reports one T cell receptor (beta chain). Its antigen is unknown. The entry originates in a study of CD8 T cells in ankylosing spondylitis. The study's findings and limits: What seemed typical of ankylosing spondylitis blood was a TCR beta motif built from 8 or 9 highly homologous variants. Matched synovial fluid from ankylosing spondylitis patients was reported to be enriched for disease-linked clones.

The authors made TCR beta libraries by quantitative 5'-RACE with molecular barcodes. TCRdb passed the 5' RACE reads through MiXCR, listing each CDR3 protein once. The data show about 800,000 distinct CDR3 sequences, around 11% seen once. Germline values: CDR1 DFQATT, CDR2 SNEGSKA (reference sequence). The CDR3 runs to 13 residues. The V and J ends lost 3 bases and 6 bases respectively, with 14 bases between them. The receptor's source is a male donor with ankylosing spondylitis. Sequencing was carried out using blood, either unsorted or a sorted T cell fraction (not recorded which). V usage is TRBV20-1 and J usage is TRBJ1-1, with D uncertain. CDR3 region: CSASLGRRAEAFF. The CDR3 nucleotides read TGCAGTGCTAGTCTTGGGAGGAGGGCTGAAGCTTTCTTT.